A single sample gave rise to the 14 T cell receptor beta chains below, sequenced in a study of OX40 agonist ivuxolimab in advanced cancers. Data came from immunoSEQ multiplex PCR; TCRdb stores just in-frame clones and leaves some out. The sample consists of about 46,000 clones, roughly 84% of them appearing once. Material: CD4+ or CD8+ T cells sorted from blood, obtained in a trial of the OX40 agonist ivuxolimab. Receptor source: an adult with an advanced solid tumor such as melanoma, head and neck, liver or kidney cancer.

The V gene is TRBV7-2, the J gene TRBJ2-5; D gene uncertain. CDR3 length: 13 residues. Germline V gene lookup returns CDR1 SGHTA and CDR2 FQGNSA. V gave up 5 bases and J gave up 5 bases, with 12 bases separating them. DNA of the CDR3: TGTGCCAGCAGCGACCAAACCGGGGAGACCCAGTACTTC. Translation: CASSDQTGETQYF.

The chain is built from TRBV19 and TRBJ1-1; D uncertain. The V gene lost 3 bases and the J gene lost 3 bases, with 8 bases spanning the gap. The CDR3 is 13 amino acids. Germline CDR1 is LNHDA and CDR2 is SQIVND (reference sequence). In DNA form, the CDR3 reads TGTGCCAGTAGTATGGGTAGGTACACTGAAGCTTTCTTT. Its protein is CASSMGRYTEAFF.

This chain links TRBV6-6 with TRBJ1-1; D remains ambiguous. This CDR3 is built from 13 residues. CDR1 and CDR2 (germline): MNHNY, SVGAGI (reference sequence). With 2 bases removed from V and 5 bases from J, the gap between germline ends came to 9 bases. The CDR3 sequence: CASSYLRETEAFF. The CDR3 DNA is TGTGCCAGCAGTTACCTGCGGGAGACTGAAGCTTTCTTT.

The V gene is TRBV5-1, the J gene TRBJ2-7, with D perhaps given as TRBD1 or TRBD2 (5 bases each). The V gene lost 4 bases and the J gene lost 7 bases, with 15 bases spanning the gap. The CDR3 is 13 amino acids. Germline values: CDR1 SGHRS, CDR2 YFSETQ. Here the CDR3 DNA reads TGCGCCAGCAGCAACGAGGGGTGGGGTGAGCAGTACTTC. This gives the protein CASSNEGWGEQYF.

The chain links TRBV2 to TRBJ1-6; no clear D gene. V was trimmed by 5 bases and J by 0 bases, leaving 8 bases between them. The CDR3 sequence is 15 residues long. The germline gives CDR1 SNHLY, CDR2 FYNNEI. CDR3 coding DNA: TGTGCCAGCAGTCGTGCAGACTCCTATAATTCACCCCTCCACTTT. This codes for CASSRADSYNSPLHF.

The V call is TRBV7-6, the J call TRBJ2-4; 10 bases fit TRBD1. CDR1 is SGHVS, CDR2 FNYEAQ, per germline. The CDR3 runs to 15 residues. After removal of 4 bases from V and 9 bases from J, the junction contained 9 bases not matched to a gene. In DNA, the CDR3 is TGTGCCAGCAGCTCCGAACGACAGGGGGCTCCCATTCAGTACTTC. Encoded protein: CASSSERQGAPIQYF.

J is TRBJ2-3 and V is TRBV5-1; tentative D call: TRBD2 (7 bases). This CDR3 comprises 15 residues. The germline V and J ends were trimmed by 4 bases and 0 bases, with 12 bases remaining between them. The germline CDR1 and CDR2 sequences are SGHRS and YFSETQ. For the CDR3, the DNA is TGCGCCAGCAGCAAGGGGGGGCCTAGCACAGATACGCAGTATTTT. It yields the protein CASSKGGPSTDTQYF.

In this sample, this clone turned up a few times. CDR3 loop: CASSLGRNNQPQHF. CDR3 bases: TGTGCCAGCAGTTTGGGACGGAACAATCAGCCCCAGCATTTT. The chain links TRBV27 to TRBJ1-5, with a weak D call TRBD1 (5 bases). The V gene lost 3 bases and the J gene lost 3 bases, with 9 bases spanning the gap. Germline V gene lookup returns CDR1 MNHEY and CDR2 SMNVEV (reference sequence). This CDR3 has 14 amino acids.

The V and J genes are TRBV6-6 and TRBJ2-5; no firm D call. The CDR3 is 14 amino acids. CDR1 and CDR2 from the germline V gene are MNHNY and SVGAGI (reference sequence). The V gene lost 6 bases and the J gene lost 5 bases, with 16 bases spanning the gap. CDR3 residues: CASRTRSSPETQYF. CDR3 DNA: TGTGCCAGCAGAACCCGGTCCTCCCCTGAGACCCAGTACTTC.

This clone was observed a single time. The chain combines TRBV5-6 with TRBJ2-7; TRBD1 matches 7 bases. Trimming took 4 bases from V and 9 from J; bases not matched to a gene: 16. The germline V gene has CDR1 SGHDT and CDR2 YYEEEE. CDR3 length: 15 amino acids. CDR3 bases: TGTGCCAGCAGCCCCGGGACAGACAACCTCCCGCGGCAGTACTTC. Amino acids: CASSPGTDNLPRQYF.

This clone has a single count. The CDR3 DNA follows: TGTGCCAGCTCACCAGGGCAGGGGCGCGTGAACACTGAAGCTTTCTTT. Amino acid sequence: CASSPGQGRVNTEAFF. The chain carries TRBV18 and TRBJ1-1; possible D gene TRBD1, 6 bases. The V and J ends lost 2 bases and 0 bases respectively, with 13 bases between them. Germline lookup yields CDR1 KGHSH and CDR2 LQKENI. CDR3 length: 16 residues.

CDR3 in DNA: TGCGCCAGCAGCTTGGATCGGTGGGGACAGGGGGCCGGTGGCTACACCTTC. This gives the protein CASSLDRWGQGAGGYTF. The chain couples TRBV5-1 to TRBJ1-2; 12 bases map to TRBD1. Germline CDR1 is SGHRS and CDR2 is YFSETQ. CDR3 length equals 17 residues. V shed 0 bases and J 7 bases; nucleotides not matched to a gene: 10.

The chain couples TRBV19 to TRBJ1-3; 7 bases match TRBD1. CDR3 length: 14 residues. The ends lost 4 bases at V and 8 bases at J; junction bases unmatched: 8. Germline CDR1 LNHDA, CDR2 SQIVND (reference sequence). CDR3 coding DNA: TGTGCCAGTAGTACCGGGACAGCAGGATACACCATATATTTT. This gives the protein CASSTGTAGYTIYF.

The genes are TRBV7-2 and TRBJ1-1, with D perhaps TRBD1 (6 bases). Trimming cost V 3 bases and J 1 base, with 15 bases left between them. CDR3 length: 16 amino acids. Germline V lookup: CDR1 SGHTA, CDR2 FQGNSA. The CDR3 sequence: CASSFFPGQKNTEAFF. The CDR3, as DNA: TGTGCCAGCAGCTTCTTTCCGGGACAAAAGAACACTGAAGCTTTCTTT.